This T cell receptor beta chain was captured by sequencing in a study of OX40 agonist ivuxolimab in advanced cancers. Findings of the study overall: The antigens recognized by the expanded peripheral T cells, that is their antigen specificity, were not determined.

V lost 6 bases to trimming and J lost 0 bases, with 12 bases between them. The CDR3 has 14 amino acids. Germline lookup yields CDR1 SGDLS and CDR2 YYNGEE. Sampling of blood occurred at baseline, cycle 4 day 1, and cycle 7 day 1. As to this clone: Its antigen is undetermined.

Repertoires were generated with immunoSEQ multiplex PCR, while TCRdb's copy carries only in-frame clones and drops some. The data contain more than 15,000 clones, roughly 91% of them seen just once; the ten biggest clones take up approximately 65%. The gene calls are TRBV9 and TRBJ1-2; no definite D call. Specimen: CD4+ or CD8+ T cells sorted from blood, collected in a trial of the OX40 agonist ivuxolimab. The clonotype originates from an adult with an advanced solid tumor such as melanoma, head and neck, liver or kidney cancer. The CDR3 DNA sequence: TGTGCCAGCACCCCCGAGGATTCTAACTATGGCTACACCTTC. It encodes CASTPEDSNYGYTF.